One and the same sample provided the 4 T cell receptor beta chains below, sequenced in a study of HIV-infected patients and healthy controls (dated by TCRdb to 2013 to 2016). Since whole blood was used without any cell fractionation, the repertoire reflected all peripheral T cells in unsorted form. To prepare the library, 5' RACE was applied. The instrument given in TCRdb is Illumina MiSeq. Roughly 0.55 ug RNA was reverse transcribed with SuperScript III using primers against the alpha and beta constant regions. Separate libraries for the alpha and beta chains were generated through chain-specific third strand synthesis that incorporated multiplexing indices. TCRdb reanalyzed the raw reads on its own, using fastp at Q25 for trimming and MiXCR for clone calling, and kept in-frame beta chains. Rows are unified per CDR3 protein, each entry keeping the most common DNA and genes. Present in this sample are some 10,000 distinct CDR3 sequences, under 11% of which were seen just once. In total, the top ten clones hold about 17% of the sample.

The sample in question was blood, obtained before antiretroviral therapy. Receptors were obtained from an adult with HIV infection.

Judged by abundance, this clonotype is medium-sized (0.01 to 0.1%). This rearrangement joins TRBV19 to TRBJ2-7; 8 bases agree with TRBD2. Germline loops: CDR1 LNHDA, CDR2 SQIVND (reference sequence). The V gene end was trimmed by 7 bases and the J gene end by 0 bases; junction bases not matched to a gene: 5. CDR3 length equals 14 residues. CDR3 residues: CASTPGTSSYEQYF. DNA for the CDR3: TGTGCCAGTACCCCCGGGACTAGCTCCTACGAGCAGTACTTC.

The genes are TRBV29-1 and TRBJ1-2; D uncertain. Trimming shortened V by 4 bases and J by 4 bases, and 19 bases separated the two germline ends. Germline loops: CDR1 SQVTM, CDR2 ANQGSEA. The CDR3 is 15 amino acids. The CDR3, as DNA: TGCAGCGTTGCCCCACCATCCTCGGCTGGCTATGGCTACACCTTC. Its protein product is CSVAPPSSAGYGYTF.

This clonotype was recorded many times. The chain uses TRBV6-2 or TRBV6-3 and TRBJ2-7; no reliable D call. This CDR3 is 12 amino acids long. V was pared by 4 bases and J by 7 bases, with 11 bases between. Per the germline V gene, CDR1 is MNHEY and CDR2 is SVGEGT. The CDR3: CASSFTSREQYF. CDR3 coding DNA: TGTGCCAGCAGTTTCACTTCTAGGGAGCAGTACTTC.

This clonotype was seen repeatedly, ten times or more. The rearrangement uses TRBV7-6 and TRBJ2-3; D perhaps matches TRBD2 (6 bases). The CDR3 has 16 amino acids. The V end was cut by 1 base, the J end by 4 bases, with 15 bases between. Germline-derived CDR1 and CDR2 are SGHVS and FNYEAQ. CDR3: CASSLGSGGYADTQYF. The CDR3 bases are TGTGCCAGCAGCTTAGGGTCCGGAGGGTATGCAGATACGCAGTATTTT.